Detailed here is one TCR beta chain. The data were obtained in a study of T cell changes during pregnancy in multiple sclerosis. This CDR3 is 17 amino acids long. V dropped 6 bases and J dropped 1; count of bases not matched to a gene: 14. Germline assignment: CDR1 MDHEN and CDR2 SYDVKM. Here immunoSEQ multiplex PCR was the method, and the copy in TCRdb shows in-frame clones only, minus some. The profile covers about 38,000 clones, with about 90% appearing a single time and 9.5% to 13% taken by the ten largest. This chain connects TRBV28 to TRBJ2-7; 8 bases are a match to TRBD1. The input for sequencing was CD8+ T cells from peripheral blood mononuclear cells, taken after pregnancy. This TCR derives from a female donor with multiple sclerosis, enrolled in a pregnancy study. CDR3 protein: CASRDLQRQGASYEQYF. The CDR3 nucleotides read TGTGCCAGCAGAGACTTACAACGGCAGGGGGCGTCCTACGAGCAGTACTTC. Full variable domain (missing parts from reference TRBV28 and TRBJ2-7): DVKVTQSSRYLVKRTGEKVFLECVQDMDHENMFWYRQDPGLGLRLIYFSYDVKMKEKGDIPEGYSVSREKKERFSLILESASTNQTSMYLCASRDLQRQGASYEQYFGPGTRLTVT.